The 15 T cell receptor beta chains in this list originate from one sample, sequenced in a study of OX40 agonist ivuxolimab in advanced cancers. This table comes from immunoSEQ multiplex PCR, and its TCRdb copy is limited to in-frame clones, with some not included. This table has roughly 30,000 clones, around 90% appearing once. Sample: CD4+ or CD8+ T cells sorted from blood, taken in a trial of the OX40 agonist ivuxolimab. The receptors here all came from an adult with an advanced solid tumor such as melanoma, head and neck, liver or kidney cancer.

The chain has TRBV6-1 and TRBJ2-5; the D is unclear. Per germline, CDR1 MNHNS and CDR2 SASEGT. CDR3 length: 13 residues. The V and J ends lost 7 bases and 2 bases respectively, with 11 bases between them. Written as DNA, the CDR3 is TGTGCCAGCACGTCGCGGCCTCAAGAGACCCAGTACTTC. It is translated as CASTSRPQETQYF.

This clone has just one count. The gene calls are TRBV28 and TRBJ2-2; D perhaps matches TRBD2 (6 bases). The CDR3 contains 13 residues. V was clipped by 8 bases and J by 7 bases, with 14 bases between them. Germline CDR1 reads MDHEN; CDR2 reads SYDVKM. The CDR3 region has the DNA TGTGCCAGCTCAAAGACTAGAGACGGGGAGCTGTTTTTT. Amino acids: CASSKTRDGELFF.

The CDR3 coding sequence is TGTGCCAGCAGCTTGCTTGGGGGAGCTTTGGGAGAAGAGAGAGGCTACACCTTC. Its translation: CASSLLGGALGEERGYTF. The chain is built from TRBV7-3 and TRBJ1-2; TRBD1 might be the D (5 bases). The CDR3 totals 18 residues. Trimming shortened V by 3 bases and J by 8 bases, and 28 bases separated the two germline ends. Per the germline V gene, CDR1 is SGHTA and CDR2 is FQGTGA.

This chain connects TRBV6-5 to TRBJ2-2; D ambiguous. CDR3 size: 12 residues. Trimming took off 4 bases at V and 6 bases at J, with 6 bases between the two ends. Per germline, CDR1 MNHEY and CDR2 SVGAGI. CDR3 sequence (DNA): TGTGCCAGCAGTTCCCAGGCCGGGGAGCTGTTTTTT. Translation gives CASSSQAGELFF.

The chain is built from TRBV4-3 and TRBJ2-2; TRBD2 agrees at 11 bases. This CDR3 is 17 amino acids long. V lost 4 bases, J lost 4 bases, and 8 bases stayed unmatched. CDR1 LGHNA and CDR2 YSLEER come from the germline V gene. For the CDR3, the DNA is TGCGCCAGCAGCCCGAAGACTAGCGGGGTGAGCACCGGGGAGCTGTTTTTT. Amino acids: CASSPKTSGVSTGELFF.

This chain connects TRBV6-9 to TRBJ1-5; the D is unclear. The V gene lost 4 bases and the J gene lost 5 bases, with 3 bases spanning the gap. The CDR3 runs 11 residues. The germline V gene encodes CDR1 MNHGY and CDR2 SVAAGI. CDR3 sequence: CASSCHQPQHF. The CDR3 DNA sequence: TGTGCCAGCAGTTGTCATCAGCCCCAGCATTTT.

V gene TRBV5-1 combines with J gene TRBJ2-7, with TRBD1 identical over 8 bases. Germline CDR1 reads SGHRS; CDR2 reads YFSETQ. V was pared by 3 bases and J by 1 base, with 3 bases of the junction left unmatched. This CDR3 is 14 amino acids long. CDR3 in DNA: TGCGCCAGCAGCTCGACAGGGGTATCCTACGAGCAGTACTTC. Protein product: CASSSTGVSYEQYF. Supplemented by reference TRBV5-1 and TRBJ2-7, the full variable domain reads KAGVTQTPRYLIKTRGQQVTLSCSPISGHRSVSWYQQTPGQGLQFLFEYFSETQRNKGNFPGRFSGRQFSNSRSEMNVSTLELGDSALYLCASSSTGVSYEQYFGPGTRLTVT.

The V call is TRBV28, the J call TRBJ2-7; tentatively, D is TRBD2 (6 bases). The CDR3 is 14 amino acids. Germline values: CDR1 MDHEN, CDR2 SYDVKM. The V end lost 7 bases, the J end lost 2 bases, and 15 bases lay between the germline ends. The CDR3 sequence: CASTPGEVAYEQYF. In DNA, the CDR3 is TGTGCCAGCACCCCGGGGGAGGTAGCCTACGAGCAGTACTTC.

This clone has only one observation. The V and J genes are TRBV13 and TRBJ2-3; D possibly corresponds to TRBD2 (5 bases). Germline assignment: CDR1 PRHDT and CDR2 FYEKMQ (reference sequence). This CDR3 spans 14 amino acids. V was cut by 0 bases and J by 3 bases, with 7 bases left in between. The CDR3 bases are TGTGCCAGCAGCTTAGGTACGGGAACAGATACGCAGTATTTT. Protein product: CASSLGTGTDTQYF.

The chain joins TRBV27 to TRBJ2-5; D is unclear. CDR1 is MNHEY, CDR2 SMNVEV, per germline (reference sequence). This CDR3 region has 13 residues. Trimming stripped 4 bases from V and 5 bases from J, with 11 bases between. The CDR3 nucleotides read TGTGCCAGCAGTTCCGTCCTGCCTGAGACCCAGTACTTC. Amino acid sequence: CASSSVLPETQYF.

The CDR3: CASSLGGASVYNEQFF. For the CDR3, the DNA is TGTGCCAGCAGTTTAGGGGGAGCGTCGGTGTACAATGAGCAGTTCTTC. V and J are TRBV9 and TRBJ2-1; D is perhaps TRBD1 (6 bases). Germline CDR1 SGDLS, CDR2 YYNGEE. The CDR3 contains 16 residues. V was shortened by 5 bases and J by 4 bases, with 19 bases between the two germline ends.

DNA of the CDR3: TGTGCCAGCTCACCAACCGGGACAGGGAGTACCTACGAGCAGTACTTC. Translation gives CASSPTGTGSTYEQYF. The chain recombines TRBV18 with TRBJ2-7; 9 bases map to TRBD1. Per germline, CDR1 KGHSH and CDR2 LQKENI. This CDR3 is 16 amino acids long. V dropped 2 bases and J dropped 2; count of bases not matched to a gene: 7.

The J gene is TRBJ2-7, the V gene TRBV7-2; D is possibly TRBD2 (6 bases). CDR1 SGHTA and CDR2 FQGNSA come from the germline V gene. This CDR3 is 17 amino acids long. Deletions cut 4 bases from V and 3 bases from J, with 22 bases between. CDR3 protein: CASSSFSLGGESYEQYF. Written as DNA, the CDR3 is TGTGCCAGCAGCTCATTTAGTCTAGGAGGGGAAAGCTACGAGCAGTACTTC. Full variable domain (missing parts from reference TRBV7-2 and TRBJ2-7): GAGVSQSPSNKVTEKGKDVELRCDPISGHTALYWYRQSLGQGLEFLIYFQGNSAPDKSGLPSDRFSAERTGGSVSTLTIQRTQQEDSAVYLCASSSFSLGGESYEQYFGPGTRLTVT.

The rearrangement joins TRBV27 to TRBJ2-7, with a weak D call TRBD2 (7 bases). The V end lost 0 bases, the J end lost 3 bases, and 12 bases lay between the germline ends. Germline lookup yields CDR1 MNHEY and CDR2 SMNVEV (reference sequence). The CDR3 consists of 15 residues. Here the CDR3 DNA reads TGTGCCAGCAGTTTATCGGGGGGGGGCCTCTACGAGCAGTACTTC. Protein sequence: CASSLSGGGLYEQYF.

This chain uses TRBV14 with TRBJ1-5, with D hard to call. The germline V gene has CDR1 SGHDN and CDR2 FVKESK. Deletions cut 1 base from V and 3 bases from J, with 10 bases between. The CDR3 runs to 15 residues. For the CDR3, the DNA is TGTGCCAGCAGCCAAGGGTTGAGGCTCAATCAGCCCCAGCATTTT. It encodes CASSQGLRLNQPQHF. The full variable domain, in which reference TRBV14 and TRBJ1-5 provide the parts outside the CDR3, is EAGVTQFPSHSVIEKGQTVTLRCDPISGHDNLYWYRRVMGKEIKFLLHFVKESKQDESGMPNNRFLAERTGGTYSTLKVQPAELEDSGVYFCASSQGLRLNQPQHFGDGTRLSIL.